This T cell receptor (beta chain) was retrieved from a study of beta chain features in type 1 diabetes. Study results and limitations: Comparison showed that naive, central memory and Treg TCRB repertoires appeared more similar among patients than among healthy donors. Type 1 diabetes patients showed a moderate but significant shortening of TCRB CDR3s in all four CD4+ subsets.

A word on this clone: What it binds is unknown.

Investigators reverse transcribed all isolated RNA, so they sequenced expressed TCRB transcripts. TCRdb keeps only in-frame clones here, not all; method: immunoSEQ multiplex PCR. The repertoire holds 95,000 to 150,000 clones, with roughly 17% as singletons. After removal of 1 base from V and 9 bases from J, the junction contained 14 bases not matched to a gene. The CDR3 has 17 amino acids. Germline V gene data show CDR1 as SGDLS and CDR2 as YYNGEE. The origin of this receptor is a man younger than 35 with type 1 diabetes. Sample: central memory CD4+ T cells from blood. The rearrangement links TRBV9 to TRBJ2-1; 9 bases are a match to TRBD2. CDR3 DNA sequence: TGTGCCAGCAGCGTAAGCTCAGGACTAGCGATTAATCTTGAGCAGTTCTTC. Translated, it gives CASSVSSGLAINLEQFF.